The 13 T cell receptor beta chains presented below share a single source sample, sequenced in a study of Graves' ophthalmopathy and Graves' hyperthyroidism. Amplification from RNA transcripts yielded the TCR beta CDR3 regions. Scientists carried out first-round RT-PCR using HTBI primers and then a second-round multiplex PCR. One entry per CDR3 protein results from TCRdb running MiXCR on the multiplex PCR reads. This table has some 160,000 distinct CDR3 sequences, under 45% appearing once. Sequences were obtained from peripheral blood. These receptors were taken from a man under 40 with Graves' ophthalmopathy.

The rearrangement joins TRBV6-4 to TRBJ2-5, with 7 bases fitting TRBD1. Unmatched junction bases numbered 0, after V lost 7 bases and J lost 4 bases. The CDR3 sequence is 11 residues long. The germline CDR1 and CDR2 sequences are MRHNA and SNTAGT. As DNA, the CDR3 is TGTGCCAGCAAGGGGGCAGAGACCCAGTACTTC. It is translated as CASKGAETQYF.

At least ten counts were recorded for this clonotype. CDR3 DNA sequence: TGTGCCACCGGCCGGGACAGGGCAGGAGAGACCCAGTACTTC. Its protein product is CATGRDRAGETQYF. The rearrangement joins TRBV6-5 to TRBJ2-5; 9 nucleotides align to TRBD1. The CDR3 is made up of 14 amino acids. Trimming removed 10 bases from V and 4 bases from J; junction bases left unmatched: 10. Germline V gives CDR1 MNHEY, CDR2 SVGAGI.

This clonotype has just a few counts. The J gene is TRBJ1-3, the V gene TRBV19; D remains unclear. The CDR3 length is 13 residues. Trimming took off 8 bases at V and 4 bases at J, with 12 bases between the two ends. Germline lookup yields CDR1 LNHDA and CDR2 SQIVND (reference sequence). CDR3 region: CASGLIGGNTIYF. As DNA, the CDR3 is TGTGCCAGTGGTCTGATCGGGGGAAACACCATATATTTT.

This clonotype is a singleton in its sample. The chain has TRBV28 and TRBJ2-7; 10 nucleotides align to TRBD2. The CDR3 has 16 amino acids. J was trimmed by 0 bases and V by 6 bases; bases with no gene match: 8. Germline CDR1 is MDHEN and CDR2 is SYDVKM. The CDR3 region is CASSAGTSDYSYEQYF. The CDR3 bases are TGTGCCAGCAGCGCCGGGACTAGCGACTACTCCTACGAGCAGTACTTC.

V is TRBV29-1 and J is TRBJ1-2; D not resolved. The germline V and J ends were trimmed by 3 bases and 1 base, with 6 bases remaining between them. The germline V gene has CDR1 SQVTM and CDR2 ANQGSEA. The CDR3 spans 12 residues. This CDR3 reads CSVDANNYGYTF. The CDR3 DNA reads TGCAGCGTTGACGCAAATAACTATGGCTACACCTTC.

This clonotype has at least ten counts. The chain is built from TRBV12-3 or TRBV12-4 and TRBJ1-2, with TRBD1 matching over 9 bases. The trim removed 5 bases at V and 7 bases at J, leaving 14 bases unmatched. The CDR3 has 16 amino acids. CDR3 DNA: TGTGCCAGCAGTCCCGGGACAGGGCGGAAATTAGCTGGCTACACCTTC. Translating gives CASSPGTGRKLAGYTF.

This clonotype was picked up many times. The genes are TRBV2 and TRBJ1-2; D remains ambiguous. CDR3 length: 10 residues. The V and J ends lost 10 bases and 8 bases respectively, with 11 bases between them. CDR1 and CDR2 (germline): SNHLY, FYNNEI. CDR3 residues: CAIRSGGYTF. The CDR3 bases are TGTGCCATCCGGTCAGGCGGCTACACCTTC.

This clonotype was counted at least ten times. CDR3 nucleotides: TGTGCCAGCGGTAGGGGTCCTCGCAATCAGCCCCAGCATTTT. Translated: CASGRGPRNQPQHF. V is TRBV28 and J is TRBJ1-5; tentative D call: TRBD1 (5 bases). The length of the CDR3 is 14 residues. Trimming cost V 8 bases and J 2 bases, with 13 bases left between them. Per the germline V gene, CDR1 is MDHEN and CDR2 is SYDVKM. The variable domain in full, with the rest retrieved from reference TRBV28 and TRBJ1-5, is DVKVTQSSRYLVKRTGEKVFLECVQDMDHENMFWYRQDPGLGLRLIYFSYDVKMKEKGDIPEGYSVSREKKERFSLILESASTNQTSMYLCASGRGPRNQPQHFGDGTRLSIL.

The chain joins TRBV6-1 to TRBJ2-7; 8 nucleotides match TRBD1. J was trimmed by 0 bases and V by 6 bases; bases with no gene match: 7. The length of the CDR3 is 15 residues. CDR1 MNHNS and CDR2 SASEGT come from the germline V gene. The CDR3 here is CASRPSGQASYEQYF. CDR3 bases: TGTGCCAGCAGACCTTCGGGACAGGCCTCCTACGAGCAGTACTTC.

Ten or more counts support this clonotype. The CDR3 coding sequence is TGTGCCAGCATGTGGGCAGAGAACACCGGGGAGCTGTTTTTT. Translating it yields CASMWAENTGELFF. This chain uses TRBV6-1 with TRBJ2-2; no clear D gene. Germline V CDR1 and CDR2: MNHNS, SASEGT. V was pared by 7 bases and J by 1 base, with 10 bases between. The CDR3 has 14 amino acids.

This clonotype was seen repeatedly, ten times or more. This rearrangement joins TRBV28 to TRBJ1-2, with 8 bases fitting TRBD1. The CDR3 consists of 14 residues. V shed 5 bases and J 3 bases; nucleotides not matched to a gene: 5. The germline V gene encodes CDR1 MDHEN and CDR2 SYDVKM. The CDR3 loop is CASSRTGMDYGYTF. DNA of the CDR3: TGTGCCAGCAGTCGGACAGGGATGGACTATGGCTACACCTTC.

This sequence joins TRBV5-1 and TRBJ1-6; possibly TRBD1 for D (5 bases). CDR1 is SGHRS and CDR2 is YFSETQ in the germline V gene. The CDR3 contains 12 residues. V shed 4 bases and J shed 14 bases, with 13 bases lying between them. The CDR3 protein is CASSEGDATLHF. Written as DNA, the CDR3 is TGCGCCAGCAGCGAAGGGGACGCCACCCTCCACTTT.

The chain combines TRBV6-1 with TRBJ1-5; 10 positions agree with TRBD1. This CDR3 is 15 amino acids long. V was pared by 5 bases and J by 2 bases, with 3 bases of the junction left unmatched. CDR1 is MNHNS and CDR2 is SASEGT in the germline V gene. The CDR3 sequence is CASSRQGAGNQPQHF. The CDR3, as DNA: TGTGCCAGCAGTAGACAGGGGGCAGGCAATCAGCCCCAGCATTTT.